The 29 T cell receptor beta chains in this list originate from one sample, sequenced in a study of metastatic and nonmetastatic thyroid tumors. Ahead of thyroid surgery, no patient had received treatment of any kind. TCRdb re-clonotyped the PCR reads through MiXCR. The profile shows approximately 15,000 clones, 25% to 30% of them singletons. Material: tumor tissue. The receptors here all came from a male donor with papillary thyroid cancer or a benign thyroid nodule (not recorded which). Some clones in this sample may be carry-over from other donors' samples.

This clone was detected a few times. The chain recombines TRBV12-3 or TRBV12-4 with TRBJ2-2, with a weak D call TRBD1 (5 bases). Trimming took off 7 bases at V and 5 bases at J, with 11 bases between the two ends. The CDR3 consists of 13 residues. This chain's CDR3 is CASIHRGTGELFF. CDR3 DNA: TGTGCCAGCATCCATAGGGGAACCGGGGAGCTGTTTTTT.

V gene TRBV6-2 or TRBV6-3 combines with J gene TRBJ2-7, with a tentative D call TRBD1 (6 bases). V was shortened by 6 bases and J by 3 bases, with 12 bases between the two germline ends. The V gene's germline CDR1 is MNHEY and CDR2 SVGEGT. This CDR3 is built from 13 residues. The CDR3 nucleotides read TGTGCCAGCAGCTACAGGGTCTACTACGAGCAGTACTTC. Its translation: CASSYRVYYEQYF.

This clone is medium-sized (0.01 to 0.1%) in the sample. The V call is TRBV13, the J call TRBJ1-1, with 7 bases that match TRBD1. CDR1 and CDR2 (germline): PRHDT, FYEKMQ (reference sequence). Trimming cost V 3 bases and J 8 bases; bases outside gene matches: 3. The CDR3 sequence is 12 residues long. The CDR3 DNA is TGTGCCAGCAGCTTTGGGACAGCAGAAGCTTTCTTT. Encoded protein: CASSFGTAEAFF. Combining the CDR3 with reference TRBV13 and TRBJ1-1 gives the whole variable domain AAGVIQSPRHLIKEKRETATLKCYPIPRHDTVYWYQQGPGQDPQFLISFYEKMQSDKGSIPDRFSAQQFSDYHSELNMSSLELGDSALYFCASSFGTAEAFFGQGTRLTVV.

Here the CDR3 reads CASSVAGEIYNEQFF. The CDR3 DNA follows: TGTGCCAGCAGCGTAGCGGGAGAGATCTACAATGAGCAGTTCTTC. The V and J genes are TRBV9 and TRBJ2-1; tentative D call: TRBD2 (6 bases). Trimming removed 0 bases from V and 3 bases from J, with 10 bases in between. The CDR3 runs 15 residues. Germline V gene sequence: CDR1 SGDLS, CDR2 YYNGEE.

The rearrangement uses TRBV28 and TRBJ1-1, with unresolved D. CDR1 and CDR2 from the germline V gene are MDHEN and SYDVKM. There are 13 residues in the CDR3. The ends were cut back, 3 bases at V and 1 base at J, with 6 bases in the middle. DNA for the CDR3: TGTGCCAGCAGTTTCAGCGGGAACACTGAAGCTTTCTTT. Its translation: CASSFSGNTEAFF.

This clone occurred many times. The J gene is TRBJ1-1, the V gene TRBV29-1; 7 nucleotides match TRBD1. The germline CDR1 and CDR2 sequences are SQVTM and ANQGSEA. The CDR3 consists of 14 residues. After removal of 6 bases from V and 0 bases from J, the junction contained 7 bases not matched to a gene. The CDR3 loop reads CSVTQGNMNTEAFF. As DNA, the CDR3 is TGCAGCGTGACACAGGGGAACATGAACACTGAAGCTTTCTTT.

V gene TRBV20-1 combines with J gene TRBJ2-7, with 8 bases fitting TRBD2. Germline assignment: CDR1 DFQATT and CDR2 SNEGSKA (reference sequence). V lost 1 base and J lost 6; bases outside the gene matches: 8. The CDR3 contains 14 residues. CDR3 in DNA: TGCAGTGCTAGAGTAGGAGCGGGAGTTTCCGAGCAGTACTTC. This gives the protein CSARVGAGVSEQYF.

The chain links TRBV28 to TRBJ1-2, with TRBD1 as a possible D gene (5 bases). This CDR3 is built from 14 residues. Between the trimmed V and J ends, which lost 7 bases and 3 bases, there was a span of 15 bases. The germline V gene has CDR1 MDHEN and CDR2 SYDVKM. DNA of the CDR3: TGTGCCAGCACTACGCTGGGGGTTGACTATGGCTACACCTTC. Residues: CASTTLGVDYGYTF.

This clone was detected ten times or more. Here the CDR3 reads CASSSGQGKEETQYF. The CDR3 DNA reads as TGCGCCAGCAGCTCGGGACAGGGTAAGGAAGAGACCCAGTACTTC. This chain uses TRBV5-1 with TRBJ2-5; 9 nucleotides align to TRBD1. V lost 3 bases and J lost 3; bases outside the gene matches: 6. Germline loops: CDR1 SGHRS, CDR2 YFSETQ. This CDR3 region has 15 residues.

This chain connects TRBV28 to TRBJ2-7; D may match TRBD1 or TRBD2 (5 bases each). This CDR3 is 14 amino acids long. The germline V gene encodes CDR1 MDHEN and CDR2 SYDVKM. Trimming removed 0 bases from V and 0 bases from J, with 6 bases in between. CDR3 nucleotide sequence: TGTGCCAGCAGTTTATGGGGGGACTCCTACGAGCAGTACTTC. Encoded protein: CASSLWGDSYEQYF.

This clone was detected many times. This chain connects TRBV9 to TRBJ2-5; unclear D gene. The CDR3 is 13 residues long. The ends were cut back, 4 bases at V and 2 bases at J, with 9 bases in the middle. CDR1 is SGDLS and CDR2 is YYNGEE in the germline V gene. This chain's CDR3 is CASSPRQQETQYF. CDR3 in DNA: TGTGCCAGCAGCCCCCGGCAGCAAGAGACCCAGTACTTC.

This clone was observed many times. The V call is TRBV18, the J call TRBJ2-4; no reliable D call. V gave up 6 bases and J gave up 4 bases, with 31 bases separating them. Per the germline V gene, CDR1 is KGHSH and CDR2 is LQKENI. The CDR3 length is 20 residues. In DNA form, the CDR3 reads TGTGCCAGCTCCCCAGGACCGTTAACGATTCACGGACCGACTAAAAACATTCAGTACTTC. Translation gives CASSPGPLTIHGPTKNIQYF.

This clone was seen repeatedly, ten times or more. The rearrangement joins TRBV20-1 to TRBJ2-5; 8 bases map to TRBD2. The CDR3 totals 15 residues. The V segment lost 0 bases and the J segment 1 base; nucleotides outside the gene matches: 4. The germline CDR1 and CDR2 sequences are DFQATT and SNEGSKA (reference sequence). The CDR3 reads CSARDHRGGQETQYF. The CDR3 bases are TGCAGTGCTAGAGATCATCGGGGGGGCCAAGAGACCCAGTACTTC.

The chain has TRBV11-2 and TRBJ2-3; 7 bases align to TRBD2. V was clipped by 5 bases and J by 4 bases; unmatched bases: 15. Germline V CDR1 and CDR2: SGHAT, FQNNGV. The CDR3 consists of 17 residues. CDR3 in amino acids: CASSPRGVTGVADTQYF. The DNA for the CDR3 is TGTGCCAGCAGCCCCCGGGGGGTAACGGGAGTAGCAGATACGCAGTATTTT.

Sample share makes this clone medium-sized. The rearrangement uses TRBV20-1 and TRBJ1-2; D is uncertain. V lost 0 bases to trimming and J lost 8 bases, with 10 bases between them. There are 12 residues in the CDR3. Germline lookup yields CDR1 DFQATT and CDR2 SNEGSKA (reference sequence). The CDR3 DNA sequence: TGCAGTGCTAGAGATTTATTGCTCGGCTACACCTTC. Translated, it gives CSARDLLLGYTF.

In its sample, this clone was seen many times. The chain has TRBV28 and TRBJ1-1, with D maybe TRBD1 (6 bases). CDR3 length: 17 residues. Germline CDR1 reads MDHEN; CDR2 reads SYDVKM. The V end was cut by 5 bases, the J end by 1 base, with 20 bases between. CDR3 nucleotides: TGTGCCAGCAGTCCAGTAATGGTCGGGACAACGAACACTGAAGCTTTCTTT. It translates to CASSPVMVGTTNTEAFF.

V and J are TRBV20-1 and TRBJ1-2; no reliable D call. Germline CDR1 and CDR2: DFQATT and SNEGSKA (reference sequence). The CDR3 covers 11 residues. The V end lost 0 bases, the J end lost 4 bases, and 3 bases lay between the germline ends. In nucleotides, the CDR3 is TGCAGTGCTAGAGACGGCTATGGCTACACCTTC. Translation: CSARDGYGYTF.

The chain recombines TRBV12-3 or TRBV12-4 with TRBJ2-3; 12 bases align to TRBD1. This CDR3 has 15 amino acids. V was clipped by 6 bases and J by 3 bases; unmatched bases: 4. CDR3 protein: CASRGQGARTDTQYF. Here the CDR3 DNA reads TGTGCCAGCAGGGGACAGGGGGCGAGGACAGATACGCAGTATTTT.

This clone occurred a few times. This chain uses TRBV10-2 with TRBJ1-2; weak D call: TRBD1 (6 bases). The CDR3 extends over 14 amino acids. Germline values: CDR1 WSHSY, CDR2 SAAADI. Trimming took off 5 bases at V and 5 bases at J, with 15 bases between the two ends. The CDR3 coding sequence is TGCGCCAGCAGTCCAGGGGTCGGCACGTATGGCTACACCTTC. This encodes CASSPGVGTYGYTF.

This clone was found many times. The chain joins TRBV20-1 to TRBJ1-6, with D possibly TRBD1 on 5 matching bases. Germline CDR1 and CDR2: DFQATT and SNEGSKA (reference sequence). V lost 5 bases to trimming and J lost 6 bases, with 14 bases between them. The CDR3 contains 14 residues. CDR3 loop: CSAGGGPINSPLHF. CDR3 DNA: TGCAGTGCTGGGGGGGGACCAATTAATTCACCCCTCCACTTT.

This clone is judged medium-sized (0.01 to 0.1%). CDR3 DNA: TGTGCCAGCAGCCAAGAGACAGGGATCACCTACGAGCAGTACTTC. It translates to CASSQETGITYEQYF. The J gene is TRBJ2-7, the V gene TRBV3-1; 7 positions agree with TRBD1. The V and J ends lost 0 bases and 2 bases, in that order; junction bases with no gene match: 4. Looked up from germline, CDR1 is LGHDT and CDR2 is YNNKEL (reference sequence). This CDR3 region has 15 residues.

The V gene is TRBV4-1, the J gene TRBJ2-2, with a tentative D call TRBD2 (5 bases). V lost 4 bases, J lost 4 bases, and 7 bases lay in between. CDR1 MGHRA and CDR2 YSYEKL come from the germline V gene. The CDR3 sequence is 13 residues long. The CDR3 nucleotides read TGCGCCAGCAGCCTAAGCGGCACCGGGGAGCTGTTTTTT. It is translated as CASSLSGTGELFF.

This clone was found many times. One end of the junction does not line up with germline, which may come from a read error. V is TRBV4-1 and J is TRBJ1-4; the D gene is possibly TRBD1 (6 bases). Germline V CDR1 and CDR2: MGHRA, YSYEKL. The CDR3 is 14 amino acids. CDR3 sequence reads: CASRQGGNSEKLFF. The CDR3 coding sequence is TGCGCCAGCAGACAAGGGGGAAACTCGGAAAAACTGTTTTTT.

This clone is labeled as medium-sized (0.01 to 0.1%). The chain carries TRBV9 and TRBJ1-5, with D tentatively TRBD1 (6 bases). In germline, CDR1 is SGDLS, CDR2 YYNGEE. The germline V and J ends were trimmed by 4 bases and 3 bases, with 8 bases remaining between them. The CDR3 has 13 residues. Written as DNA, the CDR3 is TGTGCCAGCAGCCTGGGGGCCAATCAGCCCCAGCATTTT. This encodes CASSLGANQPQHF.

This clone was detected a few times. The germline gene is not matched at one end of the junction; a read error may be the cause. The rearrangement joins TRBV6-1 to TRBJ2-1; tentative D call: TRBD2 (5 bases). Germline V gene data show CDR1 as MNHNS and CDR2 as SASEGT. CDR3 size: 14 residues. The CDR3 DNA reads as TGTGCCAGCACCCGAGGAGGATGGATGGTTGAGCATTTCTTC. Its translation is CASTRGGWMVEHFF.

The rearrangement links TRBV6-4 to TRBJ2-1, with TRBD1 matching over 8 bases. V dropped 7 bases and J dropped 5; count of bases not matched to a gene: 1. Looked up from germline, CDR1 is MRHNA and CDR2 is SNTAGT. The CDR3 sequence is 12 residues long. CDR3 loop: CASMDRDNEQFF. Here the CDR3 DNA reads TGTGCCAGCATGGACAGGGACAATGAGCAGTTCTTC.

This clone was detected ten times or more. The chain combines TRBV13 with TRBJ2-5, with 14 nucleotides matching TRBD2. Germline lookup yields CDR1 PRHDT and CDR2 FYEKMQ (reference sequence). With V trimmed by 5 bases and J by 5 bases, 4 bases remained unmatched. This CDR3 has 15 amino acids. The CDR3 reads CASSRLAGGRETQYF. In DNA form, the CDR3 reads TGTGCCAGCAGCCGACTAGCGGGGGGGCGTGAGACCCAGTACTTC.

This clone has more than one count but fewer than ten. Relative to the germline gene, one junction end is altered; a read error may explain this. V gene TRBV6-4 combines with J gene TRBJ2-6; unclear D gene. The CDR3 has 16 amino acids. Germline CDR1 MRHNA, CDR2 SNTAGT. The DNA for the CDR3 is TGTGCCAGCAGTGACACTATCGGGTCTGGGTCCAACGTCCTGACTTTC. It specifies CASSDTIGSGSNVLTF.

To note about this clone: The junction departs from the called germline gene at one end, perhaps through a read error. This sequence joins TRBV2 and TRBJ1-2, with D possibly TRBD1 on 6 matching bases. Germline V gives CDR1 SNHLY, CDR2 FYNNEI. This CDR3 region has 15 residues. Here the CDR3 reads CPSSDRGGEGYGYTF. The CDR3 DNA reads TGTCCCAGCAGTGATAGGGGGGGAGAGGGCTATGGCTACACCTTC.